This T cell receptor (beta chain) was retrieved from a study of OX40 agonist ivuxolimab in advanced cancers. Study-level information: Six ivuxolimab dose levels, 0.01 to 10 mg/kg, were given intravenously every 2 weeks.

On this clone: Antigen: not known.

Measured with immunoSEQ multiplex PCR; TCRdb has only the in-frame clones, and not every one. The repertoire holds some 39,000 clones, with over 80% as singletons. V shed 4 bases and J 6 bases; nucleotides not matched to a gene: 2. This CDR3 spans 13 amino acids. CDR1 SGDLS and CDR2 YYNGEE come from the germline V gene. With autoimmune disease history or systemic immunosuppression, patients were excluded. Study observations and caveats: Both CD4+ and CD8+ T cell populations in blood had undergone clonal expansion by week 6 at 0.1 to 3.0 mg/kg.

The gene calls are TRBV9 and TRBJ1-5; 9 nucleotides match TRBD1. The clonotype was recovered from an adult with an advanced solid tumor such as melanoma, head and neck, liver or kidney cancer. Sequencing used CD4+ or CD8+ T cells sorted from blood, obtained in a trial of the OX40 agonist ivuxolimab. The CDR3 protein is CASSLTGGQPQHF. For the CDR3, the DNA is TGTGCCAGCAGCCTGACAGGGGGTCAGCCCCAGCATTTT.